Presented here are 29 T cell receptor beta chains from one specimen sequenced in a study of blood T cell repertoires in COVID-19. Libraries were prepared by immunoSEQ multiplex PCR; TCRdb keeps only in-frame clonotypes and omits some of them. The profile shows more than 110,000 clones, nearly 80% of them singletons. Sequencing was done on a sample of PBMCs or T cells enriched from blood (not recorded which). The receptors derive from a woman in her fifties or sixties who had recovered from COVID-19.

As DNA, the CDR3 is TGTGCCACCCGGGACACCGCGTCTCACACAGATACGCAGTATTTT. Translating it yields CATRDTASHTDTQYF. V usage is TRBV10-3 and J usage is TRBJ2-3; possibly TRBD1 for D (6 bases). CDR1 is ENHRY, CDR2 SYGVKD, per germline. CDR3 size: 15 residues. V was cut by 10 bases and J by 2 bases, with 19 bases left in between.

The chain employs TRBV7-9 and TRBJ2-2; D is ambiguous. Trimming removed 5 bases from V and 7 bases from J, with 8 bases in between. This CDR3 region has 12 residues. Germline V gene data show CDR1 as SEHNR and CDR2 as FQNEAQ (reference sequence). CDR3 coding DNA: TGTGCCAGCAGCCCGCCCGGCGGGGAGCTGTTTTTT. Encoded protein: CASSPPGGELFF.

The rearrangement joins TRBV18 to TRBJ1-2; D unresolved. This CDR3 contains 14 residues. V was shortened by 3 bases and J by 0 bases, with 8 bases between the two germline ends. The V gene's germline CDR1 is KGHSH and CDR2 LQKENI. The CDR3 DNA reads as TGTGCCAGCTCACCTAGTTCTCCTAACTATGGCTACACCTTC. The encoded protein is CASSPSSPNYGYTF. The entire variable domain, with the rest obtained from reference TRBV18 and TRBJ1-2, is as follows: NAGVMQNPRHLVRRRGQEARLRCSPMKGHSHVYWYRQLPEEGLKFMVYLQKENIIDESGMPKERFSAEFPKEGPSILRIQQVVRGDSAAYFCASSPSSPNYGYTFGSGTRLTVV.

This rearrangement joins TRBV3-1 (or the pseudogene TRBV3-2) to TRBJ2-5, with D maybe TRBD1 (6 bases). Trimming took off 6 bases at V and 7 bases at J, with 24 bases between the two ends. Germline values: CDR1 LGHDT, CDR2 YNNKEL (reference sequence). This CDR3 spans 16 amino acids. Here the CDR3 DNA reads TGTGCCAGCAGACATGACAGGTCCATAACTTCGGGGACCCAGTACTTC. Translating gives CASRHDRSITSGTQYF.

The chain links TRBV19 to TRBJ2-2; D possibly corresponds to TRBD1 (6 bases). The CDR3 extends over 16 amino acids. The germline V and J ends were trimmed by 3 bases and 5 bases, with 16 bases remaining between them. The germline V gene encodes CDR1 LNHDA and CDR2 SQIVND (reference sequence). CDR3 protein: CASSMIRDKGTGELFF. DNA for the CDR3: TGTGCCAGTAGTATGATCCGGGACAAAGGAACCGGGGAGCTGTTTTTT.

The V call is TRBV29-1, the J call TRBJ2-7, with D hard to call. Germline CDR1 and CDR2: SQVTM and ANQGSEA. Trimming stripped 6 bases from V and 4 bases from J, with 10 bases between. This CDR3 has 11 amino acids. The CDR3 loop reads CSVKIGYEQYF. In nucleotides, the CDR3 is TGCAGCGTCAAGATCGGGTACGAGCAGTACTTC.

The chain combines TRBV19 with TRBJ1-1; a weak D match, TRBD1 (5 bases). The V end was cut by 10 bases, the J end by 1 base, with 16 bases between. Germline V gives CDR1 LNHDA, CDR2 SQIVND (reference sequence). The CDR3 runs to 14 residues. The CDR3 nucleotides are TGTGCCATTTTATCGAGCAGGGCGAACACTGAAGCTTTCTTT. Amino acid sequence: CAILSSRANTEAFF.

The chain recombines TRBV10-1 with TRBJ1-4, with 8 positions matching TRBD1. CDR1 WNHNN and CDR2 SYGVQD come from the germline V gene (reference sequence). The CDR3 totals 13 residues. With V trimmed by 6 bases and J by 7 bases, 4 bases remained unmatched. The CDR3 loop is CASRGGQGEKLFF. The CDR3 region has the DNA TGCGCCAGCAGGGGTGGACAGGGTGAAAAACTGTTTTTT.

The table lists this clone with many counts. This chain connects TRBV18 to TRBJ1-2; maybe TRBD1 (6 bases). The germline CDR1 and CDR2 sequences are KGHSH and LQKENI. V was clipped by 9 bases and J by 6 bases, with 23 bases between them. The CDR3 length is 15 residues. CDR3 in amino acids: CASSERLGARDGYTF. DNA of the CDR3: TGTGCCAGTTCGGAACGGTTGGGGGCTCGAGATGGCTACACCTTC.

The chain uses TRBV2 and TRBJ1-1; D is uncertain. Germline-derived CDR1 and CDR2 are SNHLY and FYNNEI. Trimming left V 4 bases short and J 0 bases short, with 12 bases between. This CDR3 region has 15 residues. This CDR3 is CASSAREHMNTEAFF. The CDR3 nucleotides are TGTGCCAGCAGTGCTCGGGAACATATGAACACTGAAGCTTTCTTT.

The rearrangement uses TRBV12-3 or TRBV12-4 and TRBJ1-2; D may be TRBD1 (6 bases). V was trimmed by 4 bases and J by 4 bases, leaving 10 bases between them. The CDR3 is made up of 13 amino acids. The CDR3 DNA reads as TGTGCCAGCAGTTCAACAGGGATCTATGGCTACACCTTC. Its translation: CASSSTGIYGYTF.

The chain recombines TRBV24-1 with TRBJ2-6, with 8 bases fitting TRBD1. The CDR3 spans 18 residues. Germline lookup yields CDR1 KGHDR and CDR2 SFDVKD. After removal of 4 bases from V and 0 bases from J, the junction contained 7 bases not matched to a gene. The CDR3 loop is CATSDAGTGHSGANVLTF. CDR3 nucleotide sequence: TGTGCCACCAGTGACGCCGGGACAGGCCACTCTGGGGCCAACGTCCTGACTTTC.

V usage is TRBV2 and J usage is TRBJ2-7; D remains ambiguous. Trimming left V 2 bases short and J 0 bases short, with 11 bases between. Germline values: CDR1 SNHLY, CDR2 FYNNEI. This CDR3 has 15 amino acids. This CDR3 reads CASSELETASYEQYF. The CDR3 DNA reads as TGTGCCAGCAGTGAACTCGAGACTGCCTCCTACGAGCAGTACTTC.

Written as DNA, the CDR3 is TGTGCCAGCGCGGGAGGGTCCTACAATGAGCAGTTCTTC. It is translated as CASAGGSYNEQFF. The chain uses TRBV9 and TRBJ2-1, with 9 bases matching TRBD2. Germline lookup yields CDR1 SGDLS and CDR2 YYNGEE. The CDR3 contains 13 residues. Trimming removed 7 bases from V and 1 base from J; junction bases left unmatched: 0. Full variable domain (missing parts from reference TRBV9 and TRBJ2-1): DSGVTQTPKHLITATGQRVTLRCSPRSGDLSVYWYQQSLDQGLQFLIQYYNGEERAKGNILERFSAQQFPDLHSELNLSSLELGDSALYFCASAGGSYNEQFFGPGTRLTVL.

CDR3 nucleotides: TGTGCCAGCAGCTTGGGAGATTATAGCAATCAGCCCCAGCATTTT. This encodes CASSLGDYSNQPQHF. This chain connects TRBV5-6 to TRBJ1-5; no clear D gene. Germline loops: CDR1 SGHDT, CDR2 YYEEEE. The CDR3 is made up of 15 amino acids. Trimming stripped 0 bases from V and 0 bases from J, with 7 bases between. The variable domain in full, with the rest retrieved from reference TRBV5-6 and TRBJ1-5, is DAGVTQSPTHLIKTRGQQVTLRCSPKSGHDTVSWYQQALGQGPQFIFQYYEEEERQRGNFPDRFSGHQFPNYSSELNVNALLLGDSALYLCASSLGDYSNQPQHFGDGTRLSIL.

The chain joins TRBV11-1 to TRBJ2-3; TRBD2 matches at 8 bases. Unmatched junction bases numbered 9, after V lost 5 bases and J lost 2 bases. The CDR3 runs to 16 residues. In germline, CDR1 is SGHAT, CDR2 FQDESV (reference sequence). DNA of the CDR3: TGTGCCAGCAGCCTGGCGGGAGGCAAAAACACAGATACGCAGTATTTT. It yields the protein CASSLAGGKNTDTQYF. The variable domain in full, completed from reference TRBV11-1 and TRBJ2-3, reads EAEVAQSPRYKITEKSQAVAFWCDPISGHATLYWYRQILGQGPELLVQFQDESVVDDSQLPKDRFSAERLKGVDSTLKIQPAELGDSAMYLCASSLAGGKNTDTQYFGPGTRLTVL.

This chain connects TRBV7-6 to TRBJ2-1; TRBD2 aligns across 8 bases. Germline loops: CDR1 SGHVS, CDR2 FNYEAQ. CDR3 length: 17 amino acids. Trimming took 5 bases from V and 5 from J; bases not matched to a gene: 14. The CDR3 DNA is TGTGCCAGCAGCATGATGATTGGGACGGGAGGGAACAATGAGCAGTTCTTC. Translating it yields CASSMMIGTGGNNEQFF.

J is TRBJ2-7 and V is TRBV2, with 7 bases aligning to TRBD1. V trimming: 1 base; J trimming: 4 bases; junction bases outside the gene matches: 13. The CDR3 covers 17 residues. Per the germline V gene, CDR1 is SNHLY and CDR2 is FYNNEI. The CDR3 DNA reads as TGTGCCAGCAGTGAAGTAATGGAAAACAGGGGAAAATACGAGCAGTACTTC. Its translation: CASSEVMENRGKYEQYF.

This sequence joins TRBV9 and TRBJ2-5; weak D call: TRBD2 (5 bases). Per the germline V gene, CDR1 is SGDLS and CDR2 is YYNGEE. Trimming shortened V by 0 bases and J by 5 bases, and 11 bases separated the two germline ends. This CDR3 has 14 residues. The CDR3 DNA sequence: TGTGCCAGCAGCGTAGCTCCAGGCGGGGAGACCCAGTACTTC. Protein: CASSVAPGGETQYF.

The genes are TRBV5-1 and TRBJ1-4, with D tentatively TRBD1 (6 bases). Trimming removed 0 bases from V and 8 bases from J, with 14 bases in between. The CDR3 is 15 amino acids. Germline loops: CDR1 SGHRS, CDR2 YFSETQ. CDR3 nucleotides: TGCGCCAGCAGCTTGGCCGCCACAAGGGGGGAAAAACTGTTTTTT. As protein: CASSLAATRGEKLFF.

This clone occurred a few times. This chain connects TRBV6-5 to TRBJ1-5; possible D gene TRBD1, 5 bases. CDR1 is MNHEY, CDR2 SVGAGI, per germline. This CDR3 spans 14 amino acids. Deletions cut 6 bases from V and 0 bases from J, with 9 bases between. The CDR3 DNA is TGTGCCAGCAGACAGGATCATAGCAATCAGCCCCAGCATTTT. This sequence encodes CASRQDHSNQPQHF.

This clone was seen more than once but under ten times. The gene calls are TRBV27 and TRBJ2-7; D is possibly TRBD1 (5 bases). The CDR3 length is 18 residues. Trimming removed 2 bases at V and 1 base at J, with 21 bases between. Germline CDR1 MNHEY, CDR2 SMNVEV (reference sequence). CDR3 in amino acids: CASSLGPIGASPSYEQYF. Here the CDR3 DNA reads TGTGCCAGCAGTTTAGGGCCCATAGGGGCGTCGCCTTCCTACGAGCAGTACTTC.

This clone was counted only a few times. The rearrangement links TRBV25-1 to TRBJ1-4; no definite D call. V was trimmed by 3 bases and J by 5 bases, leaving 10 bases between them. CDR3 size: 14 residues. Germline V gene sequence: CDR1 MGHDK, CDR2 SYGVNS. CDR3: CASSEPFGNEKLFF. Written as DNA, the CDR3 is TGTGCCAGCAGTGAGCCGTTCGGGAATGAAAAACTGTTTTTT.

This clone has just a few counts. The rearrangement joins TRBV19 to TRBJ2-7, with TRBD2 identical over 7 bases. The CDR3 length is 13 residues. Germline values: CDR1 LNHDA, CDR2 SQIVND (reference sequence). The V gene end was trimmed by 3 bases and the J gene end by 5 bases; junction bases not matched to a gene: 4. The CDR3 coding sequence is TGTGCCAGTAGTATGGGGAGGGTAAACGAGCAGTACTTC. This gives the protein CASSMGRVNEQYF.

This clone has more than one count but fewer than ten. CDR3 in DNA: TGCGCCAGCAGGAACGGACAGACGAACGCAGATACGCAGTATTTT. Protein: CASRNGQTNADTQYF. The J gene is TRBJ2-3, the V gene TRBV5-1; D perhaps matches TRBD1 (6 bases). CDR1 SGHRS and CDR2 YFSETQ come from the germline V gene. V gave up 5 bases and J gave up 4 bases, with 17 bases separating them. The CDR3 has 15 residues.

In nucleotides, the CDR3 is TGTGCCAGCAGCCAAGTTAGAGAGACCCAGTACTTC. Translated: CASSQVRETQYF. The chain employs TRBV14 and TRBJ2-5; D not certain. The V end was cut by 1 base, the J end by 4 bases, with 4 bases between. Germline lookup yields CDR1 SGHDN and CDR2 FVKESK. The CDR3 has 12 residues.

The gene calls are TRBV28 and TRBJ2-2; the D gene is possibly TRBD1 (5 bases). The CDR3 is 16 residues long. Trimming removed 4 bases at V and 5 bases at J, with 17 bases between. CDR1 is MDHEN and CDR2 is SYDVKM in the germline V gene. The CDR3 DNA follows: TGTGCCAGCAGTTGGGGCCAGACCCGACGGACCGGGGAGCTGTTTTTT. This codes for CASSWGQTRRTGELFF.

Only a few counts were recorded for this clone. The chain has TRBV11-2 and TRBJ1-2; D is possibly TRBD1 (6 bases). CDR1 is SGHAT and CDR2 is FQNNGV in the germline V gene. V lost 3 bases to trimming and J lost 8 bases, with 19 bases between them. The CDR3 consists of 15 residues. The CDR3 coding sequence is TGTGCCAGCAGCTTCCCCTTAGGAACAGGGTACGGCTACACCTTC. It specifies CASSFPLGTGYGYTF.

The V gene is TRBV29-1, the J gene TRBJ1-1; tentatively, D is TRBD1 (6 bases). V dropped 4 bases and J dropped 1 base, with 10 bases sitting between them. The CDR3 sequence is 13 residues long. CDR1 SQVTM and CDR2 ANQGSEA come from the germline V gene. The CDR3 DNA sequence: TGCAGCGTTGTGGGAGGGGGGAACACTGAAGCTTTCTTT. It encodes CSVVGGGNTEAFF.